This TCR beta chain was captured in a study of T-cell reconstitution after alpha-beta-depleted transplantation in children. Study results and limitations: Some patients' high day-60 TCRbeta diversity was attributed to recipient cells surviving conditioning. Diversity and T-cell counts at one year after transplant derived mostly from new T cells. The origin of alpha-beta T cells about two months after transplant was reportedly several hundred expanded graft clones.

The germline V gene has CDR1 MNHEY and CDR2 SVGEGT. V was pared by 8 bases and J by 7 bases, with 4 bases of the junction left unmatched. CDR3 size: 13 residues. During its preparation, the TCRbeta library received unique molecular identifiers. TCRdb analysed the PCR reads with MiXCR anew, one entry per CDR3 protein. The table shows a few hundred thousand distinct CDR3 sequences, with around 15% occurring only once. This clonotype occurred a few times. The antigen is undetermined. The receptor was isolated from a boy in the first two years of life who had a stem cell transplant for Wiskott-Aldrich syndrome, so the T cells may come from the graft donor. Sequencing used PBMCs, mostly from graft donor cells, obtained 360 days after TCRalphabeta/CD19-depleted stem cell transplant. The chain joins TRBV6-2 or TRBV6-3 to TRBJ1-4; 10 positions match TRBD1. The CDR3 DNA reads TGTGCCAGCCGGACAGGGGGAAGTGAAAAACTGTTTTTT. Translation: CASRTGGSEKLFF.